These 5 T cell receptor beta chains were sequenced from one sample in a study of glioma-infiltrating T cells after dendritic cell vaccination. The protocol was immunoSEQ multiplex PCR, while the TCRdb copy is restricted to in-frame clones and leaves out a portion. The sample consists of about 95,000 clones, over 75% of them appearing once. This specimen was blood, taken before dendritic cell vaccination. These receptors were obtained from a human donor with glioblastoma.

The J gene is TRBJ2-5, the V gene TRBV9; 10 bases line up with TRBD2. This CDR3 region has 16 residues. Per the germline V gene, CDR1 is SGDLS and CDR2 is YYNGEE. Trimming took 0 bases from V and 5 from J; bases not matched to a gene: 7. The CDR3 nucleotides read TGTGCCAGCAGCGTAGGGGCTAGCGGGAGCTGGGAGACCCAGTACTTC. Protein: CASSVGASGSWETQYF.

The chain links TRBV5-6 to TRBJ2-2, with 9 bases fitting TRBD1. The CDR3 length is 16 residues. V gave up 4 bases and J gave up 0 bases; unmatched junction bases: 4. Per the germline V gene, CDR1 is SGHDT and CDR2 is YYEEEE. CDR3: CASSLDRGANTGELFF. The CDR3 DNA is TGTGCCAGCAGCCTAGACAGGGGGGCGAACACCGGGGAGCTGTTTTTT.

The chain couples TRBV9 to TRBJ1-1, with 7 bases identical to TRBD1. Unmatched junction bases numbered 9, after V lost 3 bases and J lost 7 bases. This CDR3 comprises 14 residues. Germline V lookup: CDR1 SGDLS, CDR2 YYNGEE. CDR3: CASSGGTVRSEAFF. DNA for the CDR3: TGTGCCAGCAGCGGGGGGACAGTCCGGAGTGAAGCTTTCTTT.

V and J are TRBV27 and TRBJ2-1, with 10 bases aligning to TRBD2. CDR1 and CDR2 from the germline V gene are MNHEY and SMNVEV (reference sequence). V lost 4 bases to trimming and J lost 3 bases; unmatched junction nucleotides: 9. The CDR3 sequence is 17 residues long. DNA for the CDR3: TGTGCCAGCAGTTCCAGTGGGACTAGCGACGTCTACAATGAGCAGTTCTTC. Amino acid sequence: CASSSSGTSDVYNEQFF.

This clone was recorded a few times. The rearrangement joins TRBV6-4 to TRBJ2-1, with TRBD1 matching over 8 bases. Germline assignment: CDR1 MRHNA and CDR2 SNTAGT. This CDR3 is built from 17 residues. The trim removed 0 bases at V and 9 bases at J, leaving 13 bases unmatched. CDR3 nucleotides: TGTGCCAGCAGTGACTCCTTCGGACAGGGTAGTTGGTTTGAGCAGTTCTTC. Amino acids: CASSDSFGQGSWFEQFF.